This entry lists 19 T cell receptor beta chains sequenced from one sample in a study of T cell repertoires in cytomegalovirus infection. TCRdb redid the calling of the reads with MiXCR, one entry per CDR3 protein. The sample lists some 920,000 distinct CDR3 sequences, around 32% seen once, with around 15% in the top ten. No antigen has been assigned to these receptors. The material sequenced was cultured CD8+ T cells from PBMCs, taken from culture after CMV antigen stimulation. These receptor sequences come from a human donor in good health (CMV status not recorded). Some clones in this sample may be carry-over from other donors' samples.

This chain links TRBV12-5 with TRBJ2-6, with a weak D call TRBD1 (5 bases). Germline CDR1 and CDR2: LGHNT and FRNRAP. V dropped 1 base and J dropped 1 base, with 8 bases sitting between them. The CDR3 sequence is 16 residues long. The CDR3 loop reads CASGLGQGSGANVLTF. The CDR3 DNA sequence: TGTGCTAGTGGTTTGGGCCAGGGATCTGGGGCCAACGTCCTGACTTTC.

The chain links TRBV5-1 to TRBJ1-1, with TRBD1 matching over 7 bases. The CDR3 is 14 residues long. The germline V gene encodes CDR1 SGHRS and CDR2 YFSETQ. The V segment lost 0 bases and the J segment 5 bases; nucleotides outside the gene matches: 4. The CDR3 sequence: CASSLGVQGTEAFF. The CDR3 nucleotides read TGCGCCAGCAGCTTGGGGGTACAGGGGACTGAAGCTTTCTTT.

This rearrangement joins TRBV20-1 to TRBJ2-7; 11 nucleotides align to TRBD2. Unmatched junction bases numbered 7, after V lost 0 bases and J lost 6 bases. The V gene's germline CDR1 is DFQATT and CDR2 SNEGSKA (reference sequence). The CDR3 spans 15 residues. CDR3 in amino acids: CSARDGLAGGIEQYF. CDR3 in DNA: TGCAGTGCTAGAGACGGGCTAGCGGGGGGTATCGAGCAGTACTTC.

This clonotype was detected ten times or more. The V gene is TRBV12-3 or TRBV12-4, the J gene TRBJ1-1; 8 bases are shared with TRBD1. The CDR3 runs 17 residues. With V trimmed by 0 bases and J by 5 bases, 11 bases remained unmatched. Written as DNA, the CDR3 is TGTGCCAGCAGTTTAGCGAGGGCAGGGGGCGCGAGAACTGAAGCTTTCTTT. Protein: CASSLARAGGARTEAFF.

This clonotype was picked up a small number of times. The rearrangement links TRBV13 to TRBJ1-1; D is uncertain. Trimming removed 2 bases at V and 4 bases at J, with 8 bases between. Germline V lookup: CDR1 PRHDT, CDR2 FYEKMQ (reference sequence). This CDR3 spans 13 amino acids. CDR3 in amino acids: CASSLQLSTEAFF. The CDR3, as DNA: TGTGCCAGCAGCTTACAACTGAGCACTGAAGCTTTCTTT.

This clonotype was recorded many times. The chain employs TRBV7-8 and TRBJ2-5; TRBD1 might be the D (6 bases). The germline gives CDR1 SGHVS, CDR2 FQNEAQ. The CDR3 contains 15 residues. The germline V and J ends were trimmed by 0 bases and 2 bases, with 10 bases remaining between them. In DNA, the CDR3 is TGTGCCAGCAGCTTAGCTCTTGGACAGCAAGAGACCCAGTACTTC. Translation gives CASSLALGQQETQYF.

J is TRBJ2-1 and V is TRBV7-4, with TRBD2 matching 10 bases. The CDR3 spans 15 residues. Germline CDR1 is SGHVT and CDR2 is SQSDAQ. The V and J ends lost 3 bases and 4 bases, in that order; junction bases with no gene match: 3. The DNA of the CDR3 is TGTGCCAGCAGCTTCGGACTAGCGGATTACAATGAGCAGTTCTTC. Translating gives CASSFGLADYNEQFF.

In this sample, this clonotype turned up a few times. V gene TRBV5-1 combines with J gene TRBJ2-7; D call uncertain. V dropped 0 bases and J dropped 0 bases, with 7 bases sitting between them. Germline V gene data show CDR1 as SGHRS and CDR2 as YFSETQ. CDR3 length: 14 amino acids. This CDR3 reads CASSLGTDSYEQYV. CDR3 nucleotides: TGCGCCAGCAGCTTGGGGACGGACTCCTACGAGCAGTACGTC.

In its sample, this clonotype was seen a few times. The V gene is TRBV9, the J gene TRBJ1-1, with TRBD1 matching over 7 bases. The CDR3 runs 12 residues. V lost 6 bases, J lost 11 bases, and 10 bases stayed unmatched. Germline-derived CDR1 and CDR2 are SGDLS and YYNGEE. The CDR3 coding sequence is TGTGCCAGCACCCCTAACAGGGGTGAGGCTTTCTTT. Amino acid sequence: CASTPNRGEAFF.

CDR3 sequence: CASSPRAAGYGYTF. CDR3 nucleotide sequence: TGTGCCAGCAGTCCGAGGGCAGCCGGCTATGGCTACACCTTC. This chain connects TRBV2 to TRBJ1-2; no reliable D call. In germline, CDR1 is SNHLY, CDR2 FYNNEI. Deletions cut 5 bases from V and 4 bases from J, with 14 bases between. The CDR3 length is 14 residues.

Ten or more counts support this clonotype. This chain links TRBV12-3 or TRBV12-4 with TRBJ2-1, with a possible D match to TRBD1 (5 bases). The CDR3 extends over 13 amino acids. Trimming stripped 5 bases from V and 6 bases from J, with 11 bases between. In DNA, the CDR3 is TGTGCCAGCAGTATCGGACAACCCAATGAGCAGTTCTTC. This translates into CASSIGQPNEQFF.

The CDR3: CASTYQGTHNEQFF. CDR3 nucleotides: TGTGCCAGCACTTATCAGGGGACGCACAATGAGCAGTTCTTC. V and J are TRBV6-2 or TRBV6-3 and TRBJ2-1, with D perhaps matching TRBD1 (6 bases). This CDR3 region has 14 residues. The germline CDR1 and CDR2 sequences are MNHEY and SVGEGT. Trimming left V 7 bases short and J 5 bases short, with 15 bases between.

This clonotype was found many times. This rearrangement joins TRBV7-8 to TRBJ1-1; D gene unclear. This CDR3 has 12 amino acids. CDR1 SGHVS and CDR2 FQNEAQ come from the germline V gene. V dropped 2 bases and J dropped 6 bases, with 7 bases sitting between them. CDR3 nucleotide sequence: TGTGCCAGCAGCTTAAGGGCACCTGAAGCTTTCTTT. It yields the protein CASSLRAPEAFF.

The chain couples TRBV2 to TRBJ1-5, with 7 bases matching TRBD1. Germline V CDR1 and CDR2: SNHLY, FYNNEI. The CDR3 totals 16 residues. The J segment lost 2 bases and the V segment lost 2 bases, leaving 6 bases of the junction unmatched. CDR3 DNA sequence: TGTGCCAGCAGTGAACTTGTTGGACAGGGCAATCAGCCCCAGCATTTT. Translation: CASSELVGQGNQPQHF. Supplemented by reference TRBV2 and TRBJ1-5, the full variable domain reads EPEVTQTPSHQVTQMGQEVILRCVPISNHLYFYWYRQILGQKVEFLVSFYNNEISEKSEIFDDQFSVERPDGSNFTLKIRSTKLEDSAMYFCASSELVGQGNQPQHFGDGTRLSIL.

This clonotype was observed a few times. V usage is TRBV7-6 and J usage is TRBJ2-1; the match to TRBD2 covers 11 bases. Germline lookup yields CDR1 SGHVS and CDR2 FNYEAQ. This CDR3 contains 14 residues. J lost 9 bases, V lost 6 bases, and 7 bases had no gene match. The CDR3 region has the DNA TGTGCCAGCAGACTTAGCGGGGGGGTAGGTGAGCAGTTCTTC. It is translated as CASRLSGGVGEQFF.

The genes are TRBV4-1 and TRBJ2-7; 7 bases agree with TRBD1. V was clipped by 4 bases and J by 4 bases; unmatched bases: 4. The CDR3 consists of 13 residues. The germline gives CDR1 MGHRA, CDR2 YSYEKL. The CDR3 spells CASSPWTGYEQYV. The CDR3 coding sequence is TGCGCCAGCAGCCCCTGGACAGGTTACGAGCAGTACGTC.

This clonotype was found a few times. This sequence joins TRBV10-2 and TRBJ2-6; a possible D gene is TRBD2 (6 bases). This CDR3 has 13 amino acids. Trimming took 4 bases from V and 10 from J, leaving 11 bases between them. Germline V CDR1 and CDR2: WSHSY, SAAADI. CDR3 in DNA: TGCGCCAGCAGTGGGGGACTGATTAACGTCCTGACTTTC. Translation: CASSGGLINVLTF.

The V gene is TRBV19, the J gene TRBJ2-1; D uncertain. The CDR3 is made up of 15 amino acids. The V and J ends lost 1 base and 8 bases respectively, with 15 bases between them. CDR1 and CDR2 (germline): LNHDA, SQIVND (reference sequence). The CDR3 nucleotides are TGTGCCAGTAGTATAGGTGTCTCTGGGGAAGATGAGCAGTTCTTC. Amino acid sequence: CASSIGVSGEDEQFF.

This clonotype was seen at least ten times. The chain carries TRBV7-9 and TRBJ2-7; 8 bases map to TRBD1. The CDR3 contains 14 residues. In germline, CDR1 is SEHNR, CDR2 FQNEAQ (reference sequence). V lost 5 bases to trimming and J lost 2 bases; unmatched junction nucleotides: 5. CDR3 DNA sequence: TGTGCCAGCAGCCACAGGGACAGGACCTACGAGCAGTACGTC. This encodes CASSHRDRTYEQYV.